Listed here are 20 T cell receptor beta chains from one sample, sequenced in a study of cytomegalovirus exposure and HLA in healthy donors. Profiling relied on immunoSEQ multiplex PCR, and the TCRdb table lists in-frame clones only, not all of them. This sample yields roughly 68,000 clones, of which about 89% are seen a single time; approximately 1.5% belongs to the top ten. Material for sequencing was PBMCs. Receptors originate from a woman under 30 in good health and CMV-seronegative.

The chain is built from TRBV7-2 and TRBJ1-2, with a possible D match to TRBD1 (6 bases). CDR1 is SGHTA and CDR2 is FQGNSA in the germline V gene. The CDR3 totals 11 residues. Between the trimmed V and J ends, which lost 4 bases and 7 bases, there was a span of 7 bases. In DNA, the CDR3 is TGTGCCAGCAGCTCAGGGGTTGGCTACACCTTC. Its translation is CASSSGVGYTF.

The chain joins TRBV7-3 to TRBJ2-7; 7 bases agree with TRBD2. V lost 5 bases, J lost 0 bases, and 4 bases stayed unmatched. CDR3 length: 14 residues. CDR1 is SGHTA and CDR2 is FQGTGA in the germline V gene. The CDR3 coding sequence is TGTGCCAGCAGCCCCACTAGCGCCTCCTACGAGCAGTACTTC. Residues: CASSPTSASYEQYF.

The J gene is TRBJ1-2, the V gene TRBV6-5, with TRBD1 matching 9 bases. Trimming removed 6 bases from V and 4 bases from J; junction bases left unmatched: 6. The germline gives CDR1 MNHEY, CDR2 SVGAGI. The CDR3 is made up of 14 amino acids. The DNA of the CDR3 is TGTGCCAGCAGGGGACAGGGAGAGGGCTATGGCTACACCTTC. Translating gives CASRGQGEGYGYTF.

The chain has TRBV7-9 and TRBJ2-7, with TRBD2 matching 11 bases. The ends lost 5 bases at V and 6 bases at J; junction bases unmatched: 12. Germline-derived CDR1 and CDR2 are SEHNR and FQNEAQ (reference sequence). The CDR3 runs to 16 residues. The CDR3 DNA follows: TGTGCCAGCAGCGTCCAAACTAGCGGGAGTTTTTCCGAGCAGTACTTC. This sequence encodes CASSVQTSGSFSEQYF.

The rearrangement links TRBV27 to TRBJ2-2, with D perhaps TRBD2 (6 bases). From germline, CDR1 is MNHEY and CDR2 SMNVEV (reference sequence). The CDR3 length is 17 residues. The V gene lost 6 bases and the J gene lost 3 bases, with 20 bases spanning the gap. The CDR3 coding sequence is TGTGCCAGCAGCCCCCTTCCGGGGGTGGGCGACACCGGGGAGCTGTTTTTT. It specifies CASSPLPGVGDTGELFF.

The gene calls are TRBV30 and TRBJ2-3; 7 bases align to TRBD1. The junction had 7 bases not matched to a gene; V was cut back by 2 bases and J by 5 bases. The germline V gene has CDR1 GTSNPN and CDR2 SVGIG (reference sequence). The CDR3 runs to 14 residues. The CDR3 bases are TGTGCCTGGAGTTTTACAGGGGTAGAAGATACGCAGTATTTT. This gives the protein CAWSFTGVEDTQYF.

The J gene is TRBJ2-3, the V gene TRBV27; 7 positions match TRBD1. The germline CDR1 and CDR2 sequences are MNHEY and SMNVEV (reference sequence). The trim removed 4 bases at V and 4 bases at J, leaving 5 bases unmatched. This CDR3 is 14 amino acids long. The CDR3 sequence is CASSSTGSADTQYF. In DNA, the CDR3 is TGTGCCAGCAGTTCGACAGGGTCCGCAGATACGCAGTATTTT.

This sequence joins TRBV14 and TRBJ2-2; no clear D. The germline gives CDR1 SGHDN, CDR2 FVKESK. V shed 4 bases and J shed 5 bases, with 11 bases lying between them. The length of the CDR3 is 14 residues. The CDR3, as DNA: TGTGCCAGCAGCCTTGAGGCCCAAACCGGGGAGCTGTTTTTT. Encoded protein: CASSLEAQTGELFF. Variable domain in full (rest from reference TRBV14 and TRBJ2-2): EAGVTQFPSHSVIEKGQTVTLRCDPISGHDNLYWYRRVMGKEIKFLLHFVKESKQDESGMPNNRFLAERTGGTYSTLKVQPAELEDSGVYFCASSLEAQTGELFFGEGSRLTVL.

This clone has just one count. The CDR3 spells CASSLVPGMAEAFF. The CDR3 coding sequence is TGTGCCAGCAGCTTAGTGCCGGGTATGGCTGAAGCTTTCTTT. The gene calls are TRBV7-2 and TRBJ1-1; D remains ambiguous. V was trimmed by 1 base and J by 6 bases, leaving 12 bases between them. Germline-derived CDR1 and CDR2 are SGHTA and FQGNSA. CDR3 size: 14 residues. The variable domain in full, completed from reference TRBV7-2 and TRBJ1-1, reads GAGVSQSPSNKVTEKGKDVELRCDPISGHTALYWYRQSLGQGLEFLIYFQGNSAPDKSGLPSDRFSAERTGGSVSTLTIQRTQQEDSAVYLCASSLVPGMAEAFFGQGTRLTVV.

In DNA, the CDR3 is TGTGCCAGCAGTTACTCGAAGGGGCCTATAAGGTCGACCATATATTTT. It specifies CASSYSKGPIRSTIYF. The chain combines TRBV6-5 with TRBJ1-3, with D perhaps matching TRBD1 (5 bases). The CDR3 has 16 residues. Germline V gene sequence: CDR1 MNHEY, CDR2 SVGAGI. Trimming shortened V by 0 bases and J by 10 bases, and 19 bases separated the two germline ends.

This sequence joins TRBV7-6 and TRBJ1-4; 7 bases line up with TRBD1. Losses at the gene ends were 5 bases for V and 7 bases for J; bases not matched to a gene: 10. The CDR3 sequence is 15 residues long. Germline CDR1 and CDR2: SGHVS and FNYEAQ. CDR3 protein: CASSKTTGFSEKLFF. The CDR3 nucleotides read TGTGCCAGCAGCAAAACGACAGGGTTTAGTGAAAAACTGTTTTTT.

The chain employs TRBV6-6 and TRBJ2-1, with a weak D call TRBD2 (7 bases). Germline CDR1 is MNHNY and CDR2 is SVGAGI (reference sequence). Trimming removed 7 bases at V and 8 bases at J, with 21 bases between. The CDR3 has 15 residues. The CDR3 bases are TGTGCCAGCACGTGGGGGGGGGCAATGACAGATGAGCAGTTCTTC. Its protein product is CASTWGGAMTDEQFF.

This clone was recorded only once. This chain joins TRBV28 and TRBJ2-5; tentative D call: TRBD1 (6 bases). The length of the CDR3 is 14 residues. V lost 5 bases to trimming and J lost 1 base, with 11 bases between them. The germline V gene has CDR1 MDHEN and CDR2 SYDVKM. CDR3 loop: CASSPATGQETQYF. CDR3 nucleotides: TGTGCCAGCAGTCCTGCGACAGGCCAAGAGACCCAGTACTTC. Full variable domain (missing parts from reference TRBV28 and TRBJ2-5): DVKVTQSSRYLVKRTGEKVFLECVQDMDHENMFWYRQDPGLGLRLIYFSYDVKMKEKGDIPEGYSVSREKKERFSLILESASTNQTSMYLCASSPATGQETQYFGPGTRLLVL.

This chain links TRBV25-1 with TRBJ2-5, with D possibly being TRBD2 (6 bases). CDR3 length equals 15 residues. Germline V gene data show CDR1 as MGHDK and CDR2 as SYGVNS. Trimming left V 4 bases short and J 5 bases short, with 17 bases between. CDR3 in DNA: TGTGCCAGCAGTGGAAATCGCGGGGCGAGGGAGACCCAGTACTTC. Protein: CASSGNRGARETQYF.

The V and J genes are TRBV19 and TRBJ2-5; D is uncertain. The CDR3 consists of 10 residues. Trimming took off 5 bases at V and 7 bases at J, with 5 bases between the two ends. CDR1 is LNHDA, CDR2 SQIVND, per germline (reference sequence). This CDR3 reads CASSSRTQYF. CDR3 bases: TGTGCCAGTAGTTCGAGGACCCAGTACTTC.

This rearrangement joins TRBV7-3 to TRBJ2-1; TRBD2 agrees at 8 bases. Germline loops: CDR1 SGHTA, CDR2 FQGTGA. Trimming took 5 bases from V and 0 from J; bases not matched to a gene: 3. CDR3 length: 15 residues. CDR3 nucleotide sequence: TGTGCCAGCAGCGAAGGGACTAGCTCCTACAATGAGCAGTTCTTC. It is translated as CASSEGTSSYNEQFF. The entire variable domain, with the rest obtained from reference TRBV7-3 and TRBJ2-1, is as follows: GAGVSQTPSNKVTEKGKYVELRCDPISGHTALYWYRQSLGQGPEFLIYFQGTGAADDSGLPNDRFFAVRPEGSVSTLKIQRTERGDSAVYLCASSEGTSSYNEQFFGPGTRLTVL.

V and J are TRBV27 and TRBJ1-1; TRBD1 matches at 9 bases. CDR3 size: 16 residues. CDR1 and CDR2 (germline): MNHEY, SMNVEV (reference sequence). Trimming took 4 bases from V and 4 from J; bases not matched to a gene: 10. Here the CDR3 DNA reads TGTGCCAGCAGTTCAATAACAGGGGGCGAAATCACTGAAGCTTTCTTT. As protein: CASSSITGGEITEAFF.

V gene TRBV10-3 combines with J gene TRBJ2-1; TRBD1 matches at 7 bases. This CDR3 comprises 16 residues. The V and J ends lost 0 bases and 2 bases, in that order; junction bases with no gene match: 4. CDR1 is ENHRY, CDR2 SYGVKD, per germline. CDR3 residues: CAISESKGAPYNEQFF. CDR3 DNA sequence: TGTGCCATCAGTGAGTCGAAGGGGGCGCCCTACAATGAGCAGTTCTTC.

The V gene is TRBV7-2, the J gene TRBJ1-1; D remains ambiguous. The CDR3 has 14 residues. V lost 2 bases, J lost 1 base, and 8 bases lay in between. Per the germline V gene, CDR1 is SGHTA and CDR2 is FQGNSA. The DNA for the CDR3 is TGTGCCAGCAGCTTACTGGGAGAGAACACTGAAGCTTTCTTT. Translating it yields CASSLLGENTEAFF.

The CDR3 spells CASSLSFGQGLATNEKLFF. The DNA of the CDR3 is TGTGCCAGCAGCTTATCGTTCGGGCAGGGGCTTGCAACTAATGAAAAACTGTTTTTT. The J gene is TRBJ1-4, the V gene TRBV7-6, with D tentatively TRBD1 (6 bases). The CDR3 totals 19 residues. Germline V gene lookup returns CDR1 SGHVS and CDR2 FNYEAQ. The germline V and J ends were trimmed by 2 bases and 0 bases, with 19 bases remaining between them.